A selection of T cell receptor beta chains follows, all from one sample in a study of blood T cell repertoires in COVID-19. Some clones are missing from TCRdb's copy, which holds only in-frame ones; the method was immunoSEQ multiplex PCR. Here the sample spans tens of thousands of clones, nearly 90% being singletons. Sequencing was done on a sample of peripheral blood. The receptors derive from a man aged 45-60 years with active COVID-19. Each CDR3 is given with its conserved first and last residue. The D gene is left open where the match is weak. Size is omitted from some rows. Given values are once, few, many or a class for expanded clones.

cdr3_nt	cdr3_aa	d_call	cdr3_length	j_call	clone_size	v_call
TGTGCCAGCAGACAGGGACAGCAACTGAACACTGAAGCTTTCTTT	CASRQGQQLNTEAFF	TRBD1	15	TRBJ1-1	few	TRBV2
TGTGCCAGCAGCACAGAGGGACTAGCATATGAGCAGTTCTTC	CASSTEGLAYEQFF	TRBD2	14	TRBJ2-1	.	TRBV11-2
TGTGCCTGGAGGGACAGACAACAATTCACCGGGGAGCTGTTTTTT	CAWRDRQQFTGELFF	.	15	TRBJ2-2	.	TRBV30
TGCGCCAGCAGGGTACTAGCGGGGTTGTCGTCCGGGGAGCTGTTTTTT	CASRVLAGLSSGELFF	TRBD2	16	TRBJ2-2	.	TRBV4-1
TGTGCCATCAGTGATAGGGGAGGAAACTATGGCTACACCTTC	CAISDRGGNYGYTF	.	14	TRBJ1-2	.	TRBV10-3
TGTGCCACCAGCGGAGGATCGGACCCACAGGCCTCAGGGCAGTTCTTC	CATSGGSDPQASGQFF	.	16	TRBJ2-1	.	TRBV15
TGTGCCAGCAGCTATCGGAGGGACAGAGCTGGCTCACCCCTCCACTTT	CASSYRRDRAGSPLHF	TRBD1	16	TRBJ1-6	few	TRBV11-2
TGTGCCAGCAGCTTAGGGACGGGAGCCTACGAGCAGTACTTC	CASSLGTGAYEQYF	.	14	TRBJ2-7	.	TRBV7-2
TGTGCCAGCAGTCCCGGAGCTAACTATGGCTACACCTTC	CASSPGANYGYTF	.	13	TRBJ1-2	.	TRBV6-6
TGTGCCAGCAGCCCACTACAGGCTCCGACGCCCTTTAGCGGGCGAACCGGGGAGCTGTTTTTT	CASSPLQAPTPFSGRTGELFF	TRBD2	21	TRBJ2-2	.	TRBV27
TGTGCCAGCAGCCCTCGGACTAGCGGGAGGACCTACAATGAGCAGTTCTTC	CASSPRTSGRTYNEQFF	TRBD2	17	TRBJ2-1	.	TRBV7-9
TGTGCCAGCAGCCCCCGGGAGGGCAGGGTAGAAAACTCACCCCTCCACTTT	CASSPREGRVENSPLHF	.	17	TRBJ1-6	medium-sized	TRBV11-3
TGTGCCAGCGGAGTCGAGGCTTCGGGCAATCAGCCCCAGCATTTT	CASGVEASGNQPQHF	.	15	TRBJ1-5	once	TRBV6-6
TGTGCCAGCAGCCGGGACAGGGTTAGAGAAAAACTGTTTTTT	CASSRDRVREKLFF	TRBD1	14	TRBJ1-4	few	TRBV3-1/TRBV3-2
TGTGCCACCCTGGACAGGGTGGGTCAGCCCCAGCATTTT	CATLDRVGQPQHF	TRBD1	13	TRBJ1-5	few	TRBV19
TGTGCCAGCAGTCCGGGGGGCACCGGGGAGCTGTTTTTT	CASSPGGTGELFF	TRBD2	13	TRBJ2-2	.	TRBV12-3/TRBV12-4
TGTGCCAGCAGCGGAAACAGGACCTATTCCTACAATGAGCAGTTCTTC	CASSGNRTYSYNEQFF	.	16	TRBJ2-1	.	TRBV5-5
TGTGCCAGCAGTTTTGGGACAGAGCAGTTCTTC	CASSFGTEQFF	.	11	TRBJ2-1	.	TRBV12-3/TRBV12-4
TGTGCCAGCAGGGCCCGATCAGGGAACACTGAAGCTTTCTTT	CASRARSGNTEAFF	.	14	TRBJ1-1	.	TRBV27
TGTGCCAGCAGCTTTCCCCAAGGCAGGGGGGAGAAAAACATTCAGTACTTC	CASSFPQGRGEKNIQYF	.	17	TRBJ2-4	.	TRBV11-2
TGTGCCAGCAGCCGAAATGCCATACAACGGCCAGGAACCTACAATGAGCAGTTCTTC	CASSRNAIQRPGTYNEQFF	.	19	TRBJ2-1	once	TRBV7-9
TGTGCCAGCAGTACAAACACAGATACGCAGTATTTT	CASSTNTDTQYF	.	12	TRBJ2-3	.	TRBV27
TGTGCCAGCAGCCAAGATGCGAGGGACAGGGGGCCTCAGCCCCAGCATTTT	CASSQDARDRGPQPQHF	TRBD1	17	TRBJ1-5	.	TRBV4-2
TGTGCCAGCAGCTCGCTCACGAGCTCCTATAATTCACCCCTCCACTTT	CASSSLTSSYNSPLHF	.	16	TRBJ1-6	.	TRBV7-2
TGTGCCAGCTTGTTTAGCGGGGCCAGCACAGATACGCAGTATTTT	CASLFSGASTDTQYF	TRBD2	15	TRBJ2-3	once	TRBV6-5
TGTGCCAGCGAGAGTAAACCCACAGATACGCAGTATTTT	CASESKPTDTQYF	.	13	TRBJ2-3	once	TRBV6-5
TGCGCCAGCAGCTCAGGACAGGGCAATCAGCCCCAGCATTTT	CASSSGQGNQPQHF	TRBD1	14	TRBJ1-5	.	TRBV5-1
TGTGCCAGCACTCCTACCCGGGAGGGAGCAGCTTTCTTT	CASTPTREGAAFF	.	13	TRBJ1-1	.	TRBV11-3
TGTGCCAGCTCACAGGACAGAAGGACTGAAGCTTTCTTT	CASSQDRRTEAFF	.	13	TRBJ1-1	.	TRBV18
TGTGCCAGCAGCCCCCGGGACAGGGACTACAATGAGCAGTTCTTC	CASSPRDRDYNEQFF	TRBD1	15	TRBJ2-1	.	TRBV7-9
TGTGCCAGCAGCCCCTCGGGAAACACCGGGGAGCTGTTTTTT	CASSPSGNTGELFF	.	14	TRBJ2-2	.	TRBV3-1/TRBV3-2
TGTGCCACCAGTGAATCGGCTCCGGGTGAGCAGTTCTTC	CATSESAPGEQFF	.	13	TRBJ2-1	.	TRBV24-1
TGTGCCAGCAGCTTAGGTTTGAACCTATACTCTGGAAACACCATATATTTT	CASSLGLNLYSGNTIYF	.	17	TRBJ1-3	.	TRBV11-2
TGCGCCAGCAGCCCAATTTCGGCGGGAATTTCCTATAATTCACCCCTCCACTTT	CASSPISAGISYNSPLHF	.	18	TRBJ1-6	.	TRBV4-1
TGTGCCAGCAGCCATGACAGCAATAATTCACCCCTCCACTTT	CASSHDSNNSPLHF	.	14	TRBJ1-6	.	TRBV7-3
TGTGCCAGCAGCCACCGGGAGCCCTACAATGAGCAGTTCTTC	CASSHREPYNEQFF	.	14	TRBJ2-1	once	TRBV3-1/TRBV3-2
TGTGCCATCAAGGGGGAGGGGGGTACCAAAAACATTCAGTACTTC	CAIKGEGGTKNIQYF	.	15	TRBJ2-4	.	TRBV10-3
TGTGCCAGCAGCTTGTATGTCAGGGATCCCTATGGCTACACCTTC	CASSLYVRDPYGYTF	.	15	TRBJ1-2	.	TRBV5-8
TGTGCAAGTCGCTTAATCACCGGGCTAGCGGACCAAGAGACCCAGTACTTC	CASRLITGLADQETQYF	.	17	TRBJ2-5	.	TRBV12-2
TGTGCCAGCAGCTTGGCCGGTGGTGGAAAACTGTTTTTT	CASSLAGGGKLFF	.	13	TRBJ1-4	.	TRBV5-5
TGTGCCAGCAGTTACCTACCCCCGAGCTCCTACAATGAGCAGTTCTTC	CASSYLPPSSYNEQFF	.	16	TRBJ2-1	.	TRBV6-5
TGTGCCAGCAGCCAGGGGTCCCGGGACAGGTTCGGGGAGCTGTTTTTT	CASSQGSRDRFGELFF	TRBD1	16	TRBJ2-2	.	TRBV7-2
TGTGCCAGCAGCGAGCGGGCGACAGGGGCAGGAAACACCATATATTTT	CASSERATGAGNTIYF	TRBD1	16	TRBJ1-3	.	TRBV9
TGTGCCATCGCGAGCGGGGGGCCTAGCACAGATACGCAGTATTTT	CAIASGGPSTDTQYF	TRBD2	15	TRBJ2-3	.	TRBV10-3
TGTGCCAGCAGCTTAGGGACAGGTGGAGCATATGGCTACACCTTC	CASSLGTGGAYGYTF	TRBD1	15	TRBJ1-2	.	TRBV7-6
TGTGCCAGCAGCTTAGTGGGGGCAGAGGGCTACACCTTC	CASSLVGAEGYTF	.	13	TRBJ1-2	.	TRBV5-6
TGTGCCAGCAGCTTCGGTAGGAACACTGAAGCTTTCTTT	CASSFGRNTEAFF	.	13	TRBJ1-1	.	TRBV7-3
TGTGCCAGTAGTATCGCAGGGTTTGCCATTCAGTACTTC	CASSIAGFAIQYF	.	13	TRBJ2-4	.	TRBV19
TGTGCCAGCAAGGGACACAACAATCAGCCCCAGCATTTT	CASKGHNNQPQHF	.	13	TRBJ1-5	.	TRBV6-5
TGTGCCTGGAGTGTACTAGCGGGAGGGGGGCATGAGCAGTTCTTC	CAWSVLAGGGHEQFF	TRBD2	15	TRBJ2-1	.	TRBV30
TGTGCCAGCAGCTTAGATAGGGGGACCGCTGAAGCTTTCTTT	CASSLDRGTAEAFF	.	14	TRBJ1-1	.	TRBV11-2
TGTGCCAGCAGCCGCGGGACTAGCGGTGCTTGGGAGCAGTACTTC	CASSRGTSGAWEQYF	TRBD2	15	TRBJ2-7	.	TRBV7-9
TGTGCCAGCAGGGAAGCGGGGGGCTCTGGGGCCAACGTCCTGACTTTC	CASREAGGSGANVLTF	TRBD2	16	TRBJ2-6	.	TRBV28